The clone carrying this TCR beta chain was counted a single time. Its antigen is as yet unknown. Donors consisted of healthy bone marrow donors. This sample is drawn from a study of cytomegalovirus exposure and HLA in healthy donors. Amplification used 60 Vbeta primers and 13 Jbeta primers. How the authors handled the data: A later analysis counted around 80 million unique TCR beta chains, some 10 million shared. Data came from immunoSEQ multiplex PCR; TCRdb stores just in-frame clones and leaves some out. V and J calls and clone size are copied from that table; D and trimming were computed from the DNA. The sample holds some 77,000 clones, over 70% seen once. CDR3 size: 14 residues. The germline V gene encodes CDR1 SGHRS and CDR2 YFSETQ. V shed 4 bases, J shed 2 bases, and the junction held 4 bases outside the gene matches. The study's findings and limits: The study flagged some 170 TCR beta chains as cytomegalovirus-associated. Prediction of most subjects' HLA-A and HLA-B alleles by TCR beta sequences was reportedly accurate.

Sequenced sample: PBMCs. This receptor was obtained from a woman aged 35 to 49 in good health and CMV-seropositive. The genes are TRBV5-1 and TRBJ1-2, with TRBD1 identical over 8 bases. CDR3 nucleotide sequence: TGCGCCAGCAGCCCGAGACAGGGGAACTATGGCTACACCTTC. Its protein is CASSPRQGNYGYTF. Based on the CDR3 plus reference TRBV5-1 and TRBJ1-2, the full variable domain is KAGVTQTPRYLIKTRGQQVTLSCSPISGHRSVSWYQQTPGQGLQFLFEYFSETQRNKGNFPGRFSGRQFSNSRSEMNVSTLELGDSALYLCASSPRQGNYGYTFGSGTRLTVV.